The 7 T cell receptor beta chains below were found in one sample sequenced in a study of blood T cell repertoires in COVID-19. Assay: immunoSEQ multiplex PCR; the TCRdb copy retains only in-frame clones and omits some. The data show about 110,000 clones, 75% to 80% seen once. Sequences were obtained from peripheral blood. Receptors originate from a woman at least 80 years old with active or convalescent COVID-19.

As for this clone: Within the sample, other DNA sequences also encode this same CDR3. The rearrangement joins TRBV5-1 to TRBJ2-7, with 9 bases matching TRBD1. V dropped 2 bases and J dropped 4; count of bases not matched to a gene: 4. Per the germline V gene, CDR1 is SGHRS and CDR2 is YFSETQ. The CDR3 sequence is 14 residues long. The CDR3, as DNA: TGCGCCAGCAGCTTAGGGGACAGGGCATACGAGCAGTACTTC. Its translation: CASSLGDRAYEQYF.

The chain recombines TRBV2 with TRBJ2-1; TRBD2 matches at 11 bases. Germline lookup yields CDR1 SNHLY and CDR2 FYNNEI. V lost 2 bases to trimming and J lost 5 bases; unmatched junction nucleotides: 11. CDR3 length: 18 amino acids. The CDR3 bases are TGTGCCAGCAGTGAAAAGACTAGCGGGACCGTCTCTAACAATGAGCAGTTCTTC. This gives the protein CASSEKTSGTVSNNEQFF. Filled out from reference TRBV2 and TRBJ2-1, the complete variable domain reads EPEVTQTPSHQVTQMGQEVILRCVPISNHLYFYWYRQILGQKVEFLVSFYNNEISEKSEIFDDQFSVERPDGSNFTLKIRSTKLEDSAMYFCASSEKTSGTVSNNEQFFGPGTRLTVL.

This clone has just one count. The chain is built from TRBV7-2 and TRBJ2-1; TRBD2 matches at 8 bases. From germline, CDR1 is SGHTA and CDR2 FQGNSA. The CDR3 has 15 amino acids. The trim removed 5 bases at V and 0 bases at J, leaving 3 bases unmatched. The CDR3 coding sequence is TGTGCCAGCAGCGCCACTAGCGGCTCCTACAATGAGCAGTTCTTC. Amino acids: CASSATSGSYNEQFF.

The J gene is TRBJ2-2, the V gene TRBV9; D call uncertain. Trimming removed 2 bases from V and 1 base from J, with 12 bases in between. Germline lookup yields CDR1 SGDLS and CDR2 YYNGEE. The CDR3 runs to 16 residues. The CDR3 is CASSVSSRMNTGELFF. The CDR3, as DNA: TGTGCCAGCAGCGTCTCATCCAGGATGAACACCGGGGAGCTGTTTTTT. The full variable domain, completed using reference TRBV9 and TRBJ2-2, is DSGVTQTPKHLITATGQRVTLRCSPRSGDLSVYWYQQSLDQGLQFLIQYYNGEERAKGNILERFSAQQFPDLHSELNLSSLELGDSALYFCASSVSSRMNTGELFFGEGSRLTVL.

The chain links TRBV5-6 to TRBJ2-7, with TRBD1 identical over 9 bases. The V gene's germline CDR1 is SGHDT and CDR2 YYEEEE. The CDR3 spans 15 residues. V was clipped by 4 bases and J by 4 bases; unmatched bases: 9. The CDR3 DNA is TGTGCCAGCAGCGCGTGGGACAGGGTCGGGTACGAGCAGTACTTC. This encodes CASSAWDRVGYEQYF. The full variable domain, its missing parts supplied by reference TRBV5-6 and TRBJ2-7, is DAGVTQSPTHLIKTRGQQVTLRCSPKSGHDTVSWYQQALGQGPQFIFQYYEEEERQRGNFPDRFSGHQFPNYSSELNVNALLLGDSALYLCASSAWDRVGYEQYFGPGTRLTVT.

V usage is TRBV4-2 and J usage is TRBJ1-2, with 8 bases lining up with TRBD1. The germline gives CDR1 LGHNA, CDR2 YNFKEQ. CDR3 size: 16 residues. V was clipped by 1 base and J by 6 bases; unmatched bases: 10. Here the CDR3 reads CASSQATGTGGDGYTF. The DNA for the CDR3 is TGTGCCAGCAGCCAAGCAACCGGGACAGGAGGTGATGGCTACACCTTC.

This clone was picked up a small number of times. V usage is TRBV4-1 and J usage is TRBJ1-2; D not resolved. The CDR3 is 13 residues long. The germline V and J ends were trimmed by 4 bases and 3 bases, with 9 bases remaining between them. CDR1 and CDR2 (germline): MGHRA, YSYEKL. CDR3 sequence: CASSPGRDYGYTF. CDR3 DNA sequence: TGCGCCAGCAGCCCGGGAAGGGACTATGGCTACACCTTC.